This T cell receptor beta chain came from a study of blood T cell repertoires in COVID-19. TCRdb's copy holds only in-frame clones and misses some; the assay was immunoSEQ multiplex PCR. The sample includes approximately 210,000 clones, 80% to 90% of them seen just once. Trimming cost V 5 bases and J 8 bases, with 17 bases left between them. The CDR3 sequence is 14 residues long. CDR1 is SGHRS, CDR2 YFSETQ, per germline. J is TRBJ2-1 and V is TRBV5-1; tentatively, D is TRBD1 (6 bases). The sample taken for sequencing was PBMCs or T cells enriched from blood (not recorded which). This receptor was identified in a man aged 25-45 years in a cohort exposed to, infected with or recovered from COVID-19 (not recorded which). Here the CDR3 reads CASRTGSILYEQFF. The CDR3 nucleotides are TGCGCCAGCAGGACAGGAAGTATTTTGTATGAGCAGTTCTTC.